Shown below are 18 T cell receptor beta chains from a single sample sequenced in a study of blood T cells in healthy people across ages. Primed by a sample-barcoded 5' primer and a J-beta primer mix, a second PCR proceeded for about 7 to 11 cycles. TCRdb re-called the 5' RACE reads through MiXCR, storing one row per CDR3 protein. The sample carries around 1,500,000 distinct CDR3 sequences, 28% recorded once. Sequencing input: blood. The receptors originated from a woman aged 25-40 years in good health.

The CDR3 sequence: CASRPSDRGITEAFF. The CDR3 region has the DNA TGTGCCAGCAGACCATCGGACAGGGGAATCACTGAAGCTTTCTTT. The rearrangement links TRBV6-2 or TRBV6-3 to TRBJ1-1; 9 positions agree with TRBD1. Germline V lookup: CDR1 MNHEY, CDR2 SVGEGT. V shed 6 bases and J 4 bases; nucleotides not matched to a gene: 9. The CDR3 contains 15 residues.

The chain joins TRBV18 to TRBJ2-7; D gene unclear. Deletions cut 2 bases from V and 3 bases from J, with 11 bases between. The CDR3 has 14 amino acids. From germline, CDR1 is KGHSH and CDR2 LQKENI. The CDR3 nucleotides read TGTGCCAGCTCACCAAGAGGCCTTCTCTACGAGCAGTACTTC. Encoded protein: CASSPRGLLYEQYF.

As regards this clonotype: One end of the junction varies from germline; a read error may be responsible. The chain employs TRBV25-1 and TRBJ2-5; the match to TRBD2 covers 12 bases. Per the germline V gene, CDR1 is MGHDK and CDR2 is SYGVNS. This CDR3 has 14 amino acids. CDR3 nucleotide sequence: TGTGTCAGCAGTAAGCTAGCGGGGGGGGAGACCCAGTACTTC. As protein: CVSSKLAGGETQYF.

This clonotype was picked up a small number of times. The rearrangement uses TRBV28 and TRBJ1-5, with D tentatively TRBD1 (5 bases). The CDR3 is 15 residues long. The germline V gene has CDR1 MDHEN and CDR2 SYDVKM. The germline V and J ends were trimmed by 6 bases and 8 bases, with 20 bases remaining between them. CDR3 sequence: CASSTDSAVVEPQHF. In nucleotides, the CDR3 is TGTGCCAGCAGCACCGACAGCGCCGTCGTGGAGCCCCAGCATTTT.

The chain employs TRBV4-2 and TRBJ1-2, with TRBD1 matching 7 bases. Germline V gives CDR1 LGHNA, CDR2 YNFKEQ. The CDR3 sequence is 17 residues long. The V and J ends lost 0 bases and 6 bases, in that order; junction bases with no gene match: 13. The CDR3 reads CASSQEPDRARTNGYTF. In nucleotides, the CDR3 is TGTGCCAGCAGCCAAGAGCCCGACAGGGCCCGAACTAATGGCTACACCTTC.

The chain uses TRBV7-3 and TRBJ1-2; 9 bases agree with TRBD1. Germline V gene data show CDR1 as SGHTA and CDR2 as FQGTGA. V lost 0 bases to trimming and J lost 7 bases; unmatched junction nucleotides: 12. The CDR3 runs 17 residues. The CDR3 loop is CASSLTSWDRDFGGYTF. The CDR3 DNA follows: TGTGCCAGCAGCTTAACGTCCTGGGACAGGGATTTTGGTGGCTACACCTTC.

A few counts support this clonotype. This chain links TRBV27 with TRBJ1-1; D is undetermined. The CDR3 has 17 amino acids. Trimming shortened V by 8 bases and J by 1 base, and 23 bases separated the two germline ends. The germline CDR1 and CDR2 sequences are MNHEY and SMNVEV (reference sequence). The CDR3 loop reads CASYGTRADRWNTEAFF. In DNA, the CDR3 is TGTGCCAGCTACGGTACCCGGGCAGATAGGTGGAACACTGAAGCTTTCTTT.

This clonotype appeared a few times. The gene calls are TRBV9 and TRBJ2-5; no definite D call. The CDR3 is 14 amino acids. V was pared by 1 base and J by 5 bases, with 12 bases between. CDR1 and CDR2 from the germline V gene are SGDLS and YYNGEE. The CDR3 sequence is CASSVSERAETQYF. DNA for the CDR3: TGTGCCAGCAGCGTATCGGAAAGGGCGGAGACCCAGTACTTC. Variable domain in full (rest from reference TRBV9 and TRBJ2-5): DSGVTQTPKHLITATGQRVTLRCSPRSGDLSVYWYQQSLDQGLQFLIQYYNGEERAKGNILERFSAQQFPDLHSELNLSSLELGDSALYFCASSVSERAETQYFGPGTRLLVL.

The chain is built from TRBV29-1 and TRBJ2-7; possibly TRBD2 for D (5 bases). CDR1 SQVTM and CDR2 ANQGSEA come from the germline V gene. This CDR3 is built from 11 residues. Trimming left V 5 bases short and J 2 bases short, with 7 bases between. As DNA, the CDR3 is TGCAGCGTTTTCGGGGCCTACGAGCAGTACTTC. It is translated as CSVFGAYEQYF.

This clonotype was observed a handful of times. DNA of the CDR3: TGCAGTGCTAGTGCGGGGCCAACTAATTCACCCCTCCACTTT. Amino acid sequence: CSASAGPTNSPLHF. The V gene is TRBV20-1, the J gene TRBJ1-6; a weak D match, TRBD1 (5 bases). The CDR3 is 14 amino acids. Germline V CDR1 and CDR2: DFQATT, SNEGSKA (reference sequence). Trimming removed 3 bases from V and 6 bases from J, with 12 bases in between.

The rearrangement joins TRBV3-1 to TRBJ2-5, with TRBD2 matching over 8 bases. The trim removed 7 bases at V and 5 bases at J, leaving 6 bases unmatched. Germline-derived CDR1 and CDR2 are LGHDT and YNNKEL (reference sequence). This CDR3 has 13 residues. The CDR3 region is CASIPSGGETQYF. CDR3 coding DNA: TGTGCCAGCATCCCTTCGGGGGGGGAGACCCAGTACTTC.

This clonotype has a handful of counts. This rearrangement joins TRBV5-1 to TRBJ2-3; TRBD2 matches at 15 bases. CDR1 and CDR2 (germline): SGHRS, YFSETQ. The junction had 5 bases not matched to a gene; V was cut back by 5 bases and J by 1 base. The CDR3 extends over 17 amino acids. The CDR3 nucleotides read TGCGCCAGCAGTTCGGGACTAGCGGGGGGACGCACAGATACGCAGTATTTT. Protein product: CASSSGLAGGRTDTQYF.

This clonotype was seen only a few times. The rearrangement uses TRBV7-6 and TRBJ2-1, with 7 nucleotides matching TRBD2. Trimming removed 1 base from V and 4 bases from J; junction bases left unmatched: 7. This CDR3 is 16 amino acids long. The germline V gene encodes CDR1 SGHVS and CDR2 FNYEAQ. The CDR3 region has the DNA TGTGCCAGCAGCTTAGAGGGCCCCGGGAGGTACAATGAGCAGTTCTTC. It encodes CASSLEGPGRYNEQFF.

V is TRBV7-2 and J is TRBJ2-2; weak D call: TRBD1 (5 bases). V lost 5 bases and J lost 5, with 15 bases in between. Germline V gene lookup returns CDR1 SGHTA and CDR2 FQGNSA. The CDR3 runs to 15 residues. CDR3 coding DNA: TGTGCCAGCAGCCTCCGACAAGGGGAAACCGGGGAGCTGTTTTTT. This translates into CASSLRQGETGELFF.

Ten or more counts support this clonotype. The chain is built from TRBV20-1 and TRBJ2-3; TRBD2 matches 8 bases. V shed 6 bases, J shed 4 bases, and the junction held 9 bases outside the gene matches. The germline CDR1 and CDR2 sequences are DFQATT and SNEGSKA (reference sequence). The CDR3 totals 14 residues. Written as DNA, the CDR3 is TGCAGTGCGAGGACTAGCAGGTCTGCAGATACGCAGTATTTT. Its translation is CSARTSRSADTQYF.

The sample holds one count of this clonotype. The chain carries TRBV20-1 and TRBJ1-2; TRBD1 is a possible D gene (6 bases). This CDR3 is built from 14 residues. Trimming removed 3 bases from V and 2 bases from J, with 13 bases in between. The germline CDR1 and CDR2 sequences are DFQATT and SNEGSKA (reference sequence). The CDR3 coding sequence is TGCAGTGCTAGGGTCAGGGGCAAGAACTATGGCTACACCTTC. Amino acids: CSARVRGKNYGYTF.

The chain is built from TRBV20-1 and TRBJ1-4, with 9 bases identical to TRBD1. This CDR3 region has 15 residues. The germline V gene has CDR1 DFQATT and CDR2 SNEGSKA (reference sequence). V dropped 2 bases and J dropped 6; count of bases not matched to a gene: 7. The CDR3 reads CSARRPGTGYEKLFF. The DNA of the CDR3 is TGCAGTGCTAGAAGGCCGGGGACAGGGTATGAAAAACTGTTTTTT.

The table lists this clonotype with a few counts. CDR3 bases: TGTGCCAGCAGCTCCAGACCCACAGATACGCAGTATTTT. It translates to CASSSRPTDTQYF. This chain joins TRBV7-2 and TRBJ2-3; D ambiguous. The CDR3 contains 13 residues. In germline, CDR1 is SGHTA, CDR2 FQGNSA. V was pared by 4 bases and J by 2 bases, with 7 bases between.